This entry describes one T cell receptor beta chain. Its specificity is unknown. With V trimmed by 0 bases and J by 0 bases, 4 bases remained unmatched. Germline-derived CDR1 and CDR2 are SGHRS and YFSETQ. The CDR3 runs 17 residues. The data stem from a study of T cells in localized non-small cell lung cancer. The repertoire was sequenced with immunoSEQ multiplex PCR; TCRdb's copy has only in-frame clones and lacks some. The sample holds about 3,300 clones; more than 25% are singletons and the top ten take roughly 9%. Study results and caveats: Because only a single region of the tumor was sequenced, heterogeneity remains possible. A median approximately 53 of the top 100 tumor clones appeared in adjacent lung.

The starting material was normal lung tissue next to the tumor, obtained before any cancer treatment. The chain is built from TRBV5-1 and TRBJ2-7, with 12 nucleotides matching TRBD2. The origin of this receptor is a woman aged 40-69 years with stage I lung adenocarcinoma. The CDR3 region has the DNA TGCGCCAGCAGCTTGGCCCCGACTAGCGGGAGCTCCTACGAGCAGTACTTC. It yields the protein CASSLAPTSGSSYEQYF.